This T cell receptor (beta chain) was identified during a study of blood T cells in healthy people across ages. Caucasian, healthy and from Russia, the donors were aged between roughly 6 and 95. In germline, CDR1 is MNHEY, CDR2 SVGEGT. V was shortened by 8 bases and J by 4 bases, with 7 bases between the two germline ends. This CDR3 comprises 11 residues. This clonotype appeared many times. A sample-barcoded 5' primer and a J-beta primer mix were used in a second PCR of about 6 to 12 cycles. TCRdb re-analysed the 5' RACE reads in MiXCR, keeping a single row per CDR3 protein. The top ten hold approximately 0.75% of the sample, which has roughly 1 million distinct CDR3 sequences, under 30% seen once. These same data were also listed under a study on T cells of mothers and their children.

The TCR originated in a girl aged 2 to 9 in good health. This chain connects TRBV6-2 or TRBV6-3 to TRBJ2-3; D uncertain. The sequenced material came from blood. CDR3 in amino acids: CASGSADTQYF. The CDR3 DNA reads TGTGCCAGCGGCTCAGCAGATACGCAGTATTTT.